This is a list of T cell receptor beta chains from one sample in a study of OX40 agonist ivuxolimab in advanced cancers. Here immunoSEQ multiplex PCR was the method, and the copy in TCRdb shows in-frame clones only, minus some. The sample holds approximately 60,000 clones, roughly 90% seen once. The specimen was CD4+ or CD8+ T cells sorted from blood, collected in a trial of the OX40 agonist ivuxolimab. The origin of the receptors is an adult with an advanced solid tumor such as melanoma, head and neck, liver or kidney cancer. The CDR3 runs from the conserved cysteine through the conserved F or W. D genes are given only for firm matches.

v_call,d_call,cdr3_aa
TRBV5-6,NA,CASSSDSSGANVLTF
TRBV25-1,NA,CASIGTHNPYNEQFF
TRBV14,NA,CASSQVSNYNEQFF
TRBV29-1,TRBD1,CSSNGGQGVRNEQFF
TRBV18,TRBD1,CASSPGGDEQYF
TRBV2,NA,CASEDRFNSPLHF
TRBV19,NA,CASSRDGQETQYF
TRBV5-1,NA,CASSFLRSKSYEQYF
TRBV6-1,NA,CASRENLQGYEQYF
TRBV6-5,NA,CASSYSGSNQPQHF
TRBV11-1,NA,CASSSKGPQETQYF
TRBV4-3,NA,CANQDTQYF
TRBV6-1,NA,CASSEAQDGYEQYF
TRBV30,TRBD1,CAWDRDGSNQPQHF
TRBV7-9,NA,CASSPWGGAQNTEAFF
TRBV5-1,NA,CASSSRGQISTDTQYF
TRBV4-1,TRBD2,CASSQDVSGGVKTQYF
TRBV6-1,NA,CASSAQGARAEAFF
TRBV10-2,NA,CASGPPGLQQFF
TRBV11-1,NA,CASSPQGTDTQYF
TRBV19,TRBD1,CASCFLRGRSTDTQYF
TRBV5-4,NA,CASSKGQTYTGELFF
TRBV30,NA,CACASGTPYEQYF
TRBV5-1,TRBD2,CASSLDGTKEETQYF
TRBV6-5,NA,CASSYGSGIKNTEAFF
TRBV5-1,TRBD2,CASSREGGVELFF
TRBV30,TRBD1,CASTGVWGDTQYF
TRBV7-8,NA,CASSSRGTPPLHF
TRBV4-2,NA,CASSQDGTAMGNTEAFF
TRBV5-4,TRBD2,CASSPGGGSLDEQFF
TRBV2,NA,CATRLGGGGEQYF
TRBV6-1,TRBD2,CASSVASGGVQETQYF
TRBV5-1,TRBD1,CASSWGTDGAGELFF
TRBV18,NA,CATHGQSSYNEQFF
TRBV19,NA,CASSIGWTGSYEQYF
TRBV5-5,TRBD1,CASSLGQKQETQYF
TRBV7-3,TRBD1,CASSLKGASTDTQYF
TRBV5-1,TRBD2,CASSLSAGVTKNIQYF
TRBV2,NA,CASSAQVGGYTF
TRBV29-1,NA,CSVEVVGRQGGSQFF
TRBV30,NA,CAWGTGETQYF
TRBV5-1,NA,CASSYLPGLAGELFF
TRBV12-5,TRBD1,CASGLVPGSRTGGAGANVLTF
TRBV7-3,NA,CASSPTIGGEQYF
TRBV27,NA,CASSLSGPGYGYTF
TRBV6-6,NA,CASSYGAVTEAFF
TRBV30,NA,CAWSPGLSRTEAFF
TRBV15,TRBD1,CATRRTGDNYGYTF